This TCR beta chain was profiled in a study of T cell changes during pregnancy in multiple sclerosis. Method: immunoSEQ multiplex PCR; TCRdb's copy keeps in-frame clones and lacks some. The top ten hold roughly 1.5% of the sample, which has under 110,000 clones, 91% seen once. This CDR3 comprises 12 residues. In germline, CDR1 is SGHNT, CDR2 YENEEA. J gave up 8 bases and V 5 bases, and 5 bases lay outside the gene matches. This material consisted of peripheral blood, taken before pregnancy. The TCR originated in a female donor with multiple sclerosis, enrolled in a pregnancy study. V and J are TRBV11-3 and TRBJ1-2; 7 bases line up with TRBD1. CDR3 in DNA: TGTGCCAGCAGCGGAGGACAGGACGGCTACACCTTC. Encoded protein: CASSGGQDGYTF.